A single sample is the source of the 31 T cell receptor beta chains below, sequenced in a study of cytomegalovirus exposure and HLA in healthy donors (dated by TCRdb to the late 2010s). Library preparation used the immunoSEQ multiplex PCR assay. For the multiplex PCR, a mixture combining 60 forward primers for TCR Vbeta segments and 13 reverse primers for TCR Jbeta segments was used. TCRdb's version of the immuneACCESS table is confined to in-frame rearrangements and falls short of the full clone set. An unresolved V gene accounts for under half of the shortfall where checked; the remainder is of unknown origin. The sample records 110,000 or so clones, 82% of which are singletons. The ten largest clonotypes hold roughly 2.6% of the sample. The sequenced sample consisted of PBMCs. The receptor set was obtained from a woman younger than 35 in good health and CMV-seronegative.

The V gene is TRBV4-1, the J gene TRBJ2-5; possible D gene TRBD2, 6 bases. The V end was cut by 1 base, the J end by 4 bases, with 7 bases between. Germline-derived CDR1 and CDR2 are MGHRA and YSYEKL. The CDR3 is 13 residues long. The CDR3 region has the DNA TGCGCCAGCAGCCAAGCGGGAGTAGAGACCCAGTACTTC. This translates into CASSQAGVETQYF.

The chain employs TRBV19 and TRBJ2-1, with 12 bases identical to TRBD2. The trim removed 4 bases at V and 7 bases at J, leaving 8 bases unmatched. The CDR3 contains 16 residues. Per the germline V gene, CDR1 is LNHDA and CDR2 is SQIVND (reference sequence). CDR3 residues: CASSTTRTSGTNEQFF. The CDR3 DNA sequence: TGTGCCAGTAGTACCACCCGGACTAGCGGGACGAATGAGCAGTTCTTC. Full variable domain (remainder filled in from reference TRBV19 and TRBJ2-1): DGGITQSPKYLFRKEGQNVTLSCEQNLNHDAMYWYRQDPGQGLRLIYYSQIVNDFQKGDIAEGYSVSREKKESFPLTVTSAQKNPTAFYLCASSTTRTSGTNEQFFGPGTRLTVL.

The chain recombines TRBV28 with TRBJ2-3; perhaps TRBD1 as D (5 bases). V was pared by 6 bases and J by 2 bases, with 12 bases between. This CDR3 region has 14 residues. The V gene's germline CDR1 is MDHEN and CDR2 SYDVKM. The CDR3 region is CASSQDKFTDTQYF. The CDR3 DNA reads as TGTGCCAGCAGCCAGGACAAGTTCACAGATACGCAGTATTTT.

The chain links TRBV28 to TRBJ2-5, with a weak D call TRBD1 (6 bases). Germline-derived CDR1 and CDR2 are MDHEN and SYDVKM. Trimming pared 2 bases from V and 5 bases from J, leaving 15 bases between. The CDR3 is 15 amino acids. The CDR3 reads CASSLGTGWEETQYF. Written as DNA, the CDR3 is TGTGCCAGCAGTTTAGGAACAGGGTGGGAGGAGACCCAGTACTTC.

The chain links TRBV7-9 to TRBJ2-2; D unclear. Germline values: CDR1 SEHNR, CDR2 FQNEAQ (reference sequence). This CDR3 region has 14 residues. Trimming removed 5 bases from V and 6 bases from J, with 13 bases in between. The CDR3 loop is CASSGRGISGELFF. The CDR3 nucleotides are TGTGCCAGCAGCGGTAGAGGCATATCCGGGGAGCTGTTTTTT.

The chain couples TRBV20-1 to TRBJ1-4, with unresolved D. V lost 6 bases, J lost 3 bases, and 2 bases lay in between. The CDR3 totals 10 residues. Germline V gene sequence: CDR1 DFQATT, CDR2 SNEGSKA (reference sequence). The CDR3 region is CSAANEKLFF. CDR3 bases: TGCAGTGCCGCTAATGAAAAACTGTTTTTT.

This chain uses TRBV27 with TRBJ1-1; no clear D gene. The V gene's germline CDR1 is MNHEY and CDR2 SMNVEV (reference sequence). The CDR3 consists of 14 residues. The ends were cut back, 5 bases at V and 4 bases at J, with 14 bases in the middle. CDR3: CASSLYLSGTEAFF. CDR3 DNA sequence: TGTGCCAGCAGTCTCTATTTAAGTGGCACTGAAGCTTTCTTT.

The DNA of the CDR3 is TGTGCCAGCAGCTCTCCTGAGCGGAGTCAAGCCGGGGAGCTGTTTTTT. The encoded protein is CASSSPERSQAGELFF. The genes are TRBV5-6 and TRBJ2-2; the D gene is possibly TRBD2 (5 bases). CDR1 and CDR2 (germline): SGHDT, YYEEEE. Trimming removed 3 bases at V and 6 bases at J, with 18 bases between. The CDR3 extends over 16 amino acids.

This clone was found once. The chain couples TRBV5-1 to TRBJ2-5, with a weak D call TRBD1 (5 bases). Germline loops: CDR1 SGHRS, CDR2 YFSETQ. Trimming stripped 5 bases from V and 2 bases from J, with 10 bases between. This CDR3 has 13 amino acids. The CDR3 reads CASSQGAQETQYF. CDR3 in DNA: TGCGCCAGCAGTCAAGGGGCACAAGAGACCCAGTACTTC.

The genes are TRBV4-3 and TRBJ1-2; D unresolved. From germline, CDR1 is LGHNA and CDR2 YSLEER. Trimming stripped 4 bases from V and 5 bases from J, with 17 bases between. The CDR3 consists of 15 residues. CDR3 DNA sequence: TGCGCCAGCAGCCCCGACACGATAGGGAGATATGGCTACACCTTC. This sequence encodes CASSPDTIGRYGYTF.

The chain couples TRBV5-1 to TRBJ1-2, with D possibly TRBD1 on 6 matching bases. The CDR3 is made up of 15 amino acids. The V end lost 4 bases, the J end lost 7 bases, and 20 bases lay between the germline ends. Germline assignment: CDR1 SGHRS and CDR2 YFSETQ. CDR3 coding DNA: TGCGCCAGCAGCCTGGGGCTGGGGACACCGGGTGGCTACACCTTC. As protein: CASSLGLGTPGGYTF.

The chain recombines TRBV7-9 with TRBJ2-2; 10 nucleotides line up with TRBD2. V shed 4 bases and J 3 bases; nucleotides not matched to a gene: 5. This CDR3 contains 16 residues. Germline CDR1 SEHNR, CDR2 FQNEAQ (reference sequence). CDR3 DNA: TGTGCCAGCAGCTATGTAGCGGGGGGATACACCGGGGAGCTGTTTTTT. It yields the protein CASSYVAGGYTGELFF. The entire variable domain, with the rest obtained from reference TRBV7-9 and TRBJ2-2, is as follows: DTGVSQNPRHKITKRGQNVTFRCDPISEHNRLYWYRQTLGQGPEFLTYFQNEAQLEKSRLLSDRFSAERPKGSFSTLEIQRTEQGDSAMYLCASSYVAGGYTGELFFGEGSRLTVL.

The CDR3 sequence: CASSPRTSGNNEQFF. The CDR3 nucleotides read TGTGCCAGCTCACCCAGGACTAGCGGTAACAATGAGCAGTTCTTC. The V and J genes are TRBV18 and TRBJ2-1; 10 bases match TRBD2. Trimming at V came to 3 bases and at J to 5 bases, leaving 4 bases not matched to a gene. Germline lookup yields CDR1 KGHSH and CDR2 LQKENI. The CDR3 spans 15 residues. The entire variable domain, with the rest obtained from reference TRBV18 and TRBJ2-1, is as follows: NAGVMQNPRHLVRRRGQEARLRCSPMKGHSHVYWYRQLPEEGLKFMVYLQKENIIDESGMPKERFSAEFPKEGPSILRIQQVVRGDSAAYFCASSPRTSGNNEQFFGPGTRLTVL.

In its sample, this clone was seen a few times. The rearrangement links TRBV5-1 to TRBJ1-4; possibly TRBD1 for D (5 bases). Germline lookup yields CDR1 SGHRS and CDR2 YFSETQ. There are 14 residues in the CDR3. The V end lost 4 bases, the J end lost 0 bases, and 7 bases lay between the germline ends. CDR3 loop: CASSVQATNEKLFF. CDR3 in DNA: TGCGCCAGCAGCGTACAGGCAACTAATGAAAAACTGTTTTTT.

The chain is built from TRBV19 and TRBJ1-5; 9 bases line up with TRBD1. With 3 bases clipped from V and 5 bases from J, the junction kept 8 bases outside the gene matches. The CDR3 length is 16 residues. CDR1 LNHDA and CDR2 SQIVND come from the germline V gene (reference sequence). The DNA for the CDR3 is TGTGCCAGTAGTATCCGGGGACAGGGAGGCGATCAGCCCCAGCATTTT. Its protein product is CASSIRGQGGDQPQHF.

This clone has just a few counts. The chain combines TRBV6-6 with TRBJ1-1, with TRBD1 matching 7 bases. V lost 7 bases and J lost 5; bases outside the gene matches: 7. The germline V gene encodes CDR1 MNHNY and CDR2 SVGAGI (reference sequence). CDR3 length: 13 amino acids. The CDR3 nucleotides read TGTGCCAGCAATACAGGGGAGCGGACTGAAGCTTTCTTT. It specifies CASNTGERTEAFF.

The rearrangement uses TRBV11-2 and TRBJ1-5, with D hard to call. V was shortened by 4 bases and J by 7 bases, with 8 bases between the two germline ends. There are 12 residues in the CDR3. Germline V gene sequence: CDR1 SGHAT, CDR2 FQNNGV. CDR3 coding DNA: TGTGCCAGCAGCTCCAACGGGCAGCCCCAGCATTTT. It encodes CASSSNGQPQHF.

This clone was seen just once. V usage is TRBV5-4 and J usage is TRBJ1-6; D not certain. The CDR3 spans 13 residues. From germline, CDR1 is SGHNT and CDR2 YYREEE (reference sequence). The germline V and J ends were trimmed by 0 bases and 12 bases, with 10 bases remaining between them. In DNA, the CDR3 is TGTGCCAGCAGCTTGGTTTGGCCAGAACCCCTCCACTTT. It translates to CASSLVWPEPLHF.

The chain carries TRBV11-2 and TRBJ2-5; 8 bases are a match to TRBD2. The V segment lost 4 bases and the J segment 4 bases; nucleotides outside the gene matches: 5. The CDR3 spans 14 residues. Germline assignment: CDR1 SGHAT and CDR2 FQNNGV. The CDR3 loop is CASSSGTRGETQYF. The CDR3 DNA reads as TGTGCCAGCAGCTCAGGGACTAGAGGAGAGACCCAGTACTTC.

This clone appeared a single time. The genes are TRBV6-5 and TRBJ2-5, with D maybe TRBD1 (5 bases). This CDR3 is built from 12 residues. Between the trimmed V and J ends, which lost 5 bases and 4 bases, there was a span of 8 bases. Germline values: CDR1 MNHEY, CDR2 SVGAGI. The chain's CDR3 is CASSPTGETQYF. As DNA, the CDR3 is TGTGCCAGCAGTCCCACAGGAGAGACCCAGTACTTC.

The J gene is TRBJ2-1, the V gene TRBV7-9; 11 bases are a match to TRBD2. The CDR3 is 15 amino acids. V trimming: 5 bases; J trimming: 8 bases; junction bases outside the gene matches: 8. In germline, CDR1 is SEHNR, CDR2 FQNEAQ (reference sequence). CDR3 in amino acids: CASSAGASGRYEQFF. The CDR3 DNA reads TGTGCCAGCAGCGCCGGCGCTAGCGGGAGGTATGAGCAGTTCTTC.

The CDR3 here is CASSLNAPGSSGMSGELFF. CDR3 coding DNA: TGCGCCAGCAGCTTAAACGCACCGGGTTCTAGCGGGATGAGCGGGGAGCTGTTTTTT. V is TRBV5-1 and J is TRBJ2-2; 9 bases map to TRBD2. V shed 2 bases and J 7 bases; nucleotides not matched to a gene: 18. Germline CDR1 is SGHRS and CDR2 is YFSETQ. The CDR3 spans 19 residues.

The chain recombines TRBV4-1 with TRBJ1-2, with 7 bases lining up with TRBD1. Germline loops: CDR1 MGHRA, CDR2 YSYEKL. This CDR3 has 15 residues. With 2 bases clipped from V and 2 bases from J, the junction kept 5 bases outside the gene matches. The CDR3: CASSQRYRGNYGYTF. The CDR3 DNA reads TGCGCCAGCAGCCAAAGGTACAGGGGAAACTATGGCTACACCTTC.

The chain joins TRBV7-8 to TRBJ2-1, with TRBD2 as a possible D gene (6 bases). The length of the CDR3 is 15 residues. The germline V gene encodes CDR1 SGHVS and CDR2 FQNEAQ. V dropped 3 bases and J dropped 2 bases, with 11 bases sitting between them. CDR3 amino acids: CASSLVAAPYNEQFF. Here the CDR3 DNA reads TGTGCCAGCAGCTTGGTAGCGGCCCCCTACAATGAGCAGTTCTTC.

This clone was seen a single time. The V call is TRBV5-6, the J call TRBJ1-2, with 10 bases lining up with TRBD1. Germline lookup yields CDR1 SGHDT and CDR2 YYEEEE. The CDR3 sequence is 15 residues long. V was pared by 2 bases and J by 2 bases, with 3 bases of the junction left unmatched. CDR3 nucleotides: TGTGCCAGCAGCTTTCCGGGACAGGGGAACTATGGCTACACCTTC. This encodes CASSFPGQGNYGYTF.

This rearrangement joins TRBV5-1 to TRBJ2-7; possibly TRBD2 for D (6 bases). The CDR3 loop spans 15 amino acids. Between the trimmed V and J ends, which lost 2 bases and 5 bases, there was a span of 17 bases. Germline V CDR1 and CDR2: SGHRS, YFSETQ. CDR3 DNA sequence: TGCGCCAGCAGCTTAACTAGCTCCCGAAGGGACGAGCAGTACTTC. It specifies CASSLTSSRRDEQYF.

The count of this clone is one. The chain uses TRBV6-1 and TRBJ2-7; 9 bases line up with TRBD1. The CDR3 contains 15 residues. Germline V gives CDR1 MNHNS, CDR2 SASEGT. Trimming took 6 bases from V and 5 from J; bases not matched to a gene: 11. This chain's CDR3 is CASSRHRDRDNEQYF. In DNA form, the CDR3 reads TGTGCCAGCAGCAGGCACCGGGACAGGGATAACGAGCAGTACTTC.

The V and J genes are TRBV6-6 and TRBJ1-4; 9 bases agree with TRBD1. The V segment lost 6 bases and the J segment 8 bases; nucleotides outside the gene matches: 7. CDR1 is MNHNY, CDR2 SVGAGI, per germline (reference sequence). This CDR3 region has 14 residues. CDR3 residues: CASSGQGIGEKLFF. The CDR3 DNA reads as TGTGCCAGCAGCGGACAGGGGATAGGCGAAAAACTGTTTTTT.

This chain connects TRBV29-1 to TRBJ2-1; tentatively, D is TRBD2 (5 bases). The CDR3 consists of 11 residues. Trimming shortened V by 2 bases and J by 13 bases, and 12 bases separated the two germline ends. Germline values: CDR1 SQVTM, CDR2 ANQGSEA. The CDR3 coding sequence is TGCAGCGTTGAACTTGTGAGGGAACAGTTCTTC. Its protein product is CSVELVREQFF.

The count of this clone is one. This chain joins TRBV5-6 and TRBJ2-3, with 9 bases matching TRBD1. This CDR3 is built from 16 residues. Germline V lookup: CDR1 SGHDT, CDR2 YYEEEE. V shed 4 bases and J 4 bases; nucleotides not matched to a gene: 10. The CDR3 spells CASSPPGQGFADTQYF. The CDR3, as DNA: TGTGCCAGCAGCCCGCCGGGACAGGGATTTGCAGATACGCAGTATTTT.

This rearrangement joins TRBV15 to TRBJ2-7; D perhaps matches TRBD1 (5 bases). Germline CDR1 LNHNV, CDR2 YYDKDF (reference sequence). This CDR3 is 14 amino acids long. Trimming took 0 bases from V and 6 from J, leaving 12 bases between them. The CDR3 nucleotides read TGTGCCACCAGCAGAGATGCTATAGGGGTCGAGCAGTACGTC. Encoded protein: CATSRDAIGVEQYV.